This T cell receptor beta chain was retrieved from a study of cytomegalovirus exposure and HLA in healthy donors. About the study: The roughly 120 validation repertoires used the same platform as the roughly 700 first-cohort repertoires (as reported by a later analysis).

Among the roughly 110 subjects of the validation cohort, separate from the 666-subject first cohort, were the donors. Clones were read by immunoSEQ multiplex PCR, and TCRdb kept only the in-frame ones, dropping some. The sample lists tens of thousands of clones, more than 70% seen once, with roughly an eighth in the top ten. Notes on this clone: What it binds is not known.

Study conclusions and caveats: Within the 120 validation repertoires, first-cohort TCR clusters tended to co-occur, according to a later analysis. Cytomegalovirus association was assigned to approximately 160 TCR beta chains.

The source material was PBMCs. The sequence derives from a woman under 30 in good health and CMV-seropositive.

CDR3 sequence: CASSPTGPQPQHF. Written as DNA, the CDR3 is TGTGCCAGCAGTCCGACAGGGCCACAGCCCCAGCATTTT. The chain combines TRBV6-6 with TRBJ1-5; 7 nucleotides line up with TRBD1. Germline trimming cut 5 bases from V and 7 bases from J; bases unmatched to any gene: 5. CDR1 MNHNY and CDR2 SVGAGI come from the germline V gene (reference sequence). This CDR3 has 13 residues.